Below, 27 T cell receptor beta chains from the same sample are listed, as sequenced in a study of long-term antiretroviral therapy in people with HIV. The assay used was immunoSEQ (version v3.0), run at survey level. The protocol was immunoSEQ multiplex PCR, while the TCRdb copy is restricted to in-frame clones and leaves out a portion. The profile shows 23,000 or so clones, 81% of them singletons. Sequencing used unsorted PBMCs, obtained 0.1 years before starting antiretroviral therapy. The receptors were gathered from a middle-aged man with HIV.

This rearrangement joins TRBV11-1 to TRBJ1-6; the match to TRBD1 covers 7 bases. The length of the CDR3 is 14 residues. Germline values: CDR1 SGHAT, CDR2 FQDESV (reference sequence). V shed 4 bases and J 6 bases; nucleotides not matched to a gene: 3. The chain's CDR3 is CASSSTGFNSPLHF. DNA of the CDR3: TGTGCCAGCAGCTCGACAGGGTTTAATTCACCCCTCCACTTT.

A few counts support this clone. This CDR3 is also generated by other DNA sequences in the sample. J is TRBJ1-2 and V is TRBV11-2; D not resolved. Trimming removed 5 bases at V and 5 bases at J, with 12 bases between. The germline gives CDR1 SGHAT, CDR2 FQNNGV. This CDR3 contains 13 residues. CDR3 coding DNA: TGTGCCAGCAGCACGTCCCATGGGTATGGCTACACCTTC. Translation gives CASSTSHGYGYTF.

The count of this clone is one. The chain links TRBV2 to TRBJ2-5; 7 bases map to TRBD1. From germline, CDR1 is SNHLY and CDR2 FYNNEI. This CDR3 comprises 12 residues. V shed 8 bases, J shed 5 bases, and the junction held 5 bases outside the gene matches. The CDR3 DNA sequence: TGTGCCAGCCAGGGGGTGGGGGAGACCCAGTACTTC. Translation gives CASQGVGETQYF. The whole variable domain, remainder taken from reference TRBV2 and TRBJ2-5, is EPEVTQTPSHQVTQMGQEVILRCVPISNHLYFYWYRQILGQKVEFLVSFYNNEISEKSEIFDDQFSVERPDGSNFTLKIRSTKLEDSAMYFCASQGVGETQYFGPGTRLLVL.

The chain employs TRBV5-1 and TRBJ1-2, with D perhaps matching TRBD1 (6 bases). CDR3 length: 15 amino acids. Looked up from germline, CDR1 is SGHRS and CDR2 is YFSETQ. Trimming stripped 0 bases from V and 4 bases from J, with 13 bases between. The CDR3 here is CASSLATGGVYGYTF. DNA for the CDR3: TGCGCCAGCAGCTTGGCCACGGGGGGCGTCTATGGCTACACCTTC.

The chain has TRBV7-2 and TRBJ1-3; D is unclear. Trimming shortened V by 0 bases and J by 4 bases, and 7 bases separated the two germline ends. The CDR3 is 14 residues long. Germline values: CDR1 SGHTA, CDR2 FQGNSA. The CDR3 here is CASSLARQGNTIYF. DNA for the CDR3: TGTGCCAGCAGCTTAGCTAGGCAAGGAAACACCATATATTTT.

The chain combines TRBV2 with TRBJ2-5, with 7 bases matching TRBD1. The V and J ends lost 6 bases and 2 bases, in that order; junction bases with no gene match: 3. Germline CDR1 and CDR2: SNHLY and FYNNEI. This CDR3 comprises 13 residues. CDR3 in DNA: TGTGCCAGCAGACAGGGACAGCAAGAGACCCAGTACTTC. It encodes CASRQGQQETQYF.

A few counts support this clone. J is TRBJ2-1 and V is TRBV4-3; D not certain. CDR3 length: 14 amino acids. V was cut by 4 bases and J by 5 bases, with 12 bases left in between. CDR1 and CDR2 (germline): LGHNA, YSLEER. CDR3 DNA: TGCGCCAGCAGCCCCGCGGCCGAGCACAATGAGCAGTTCTTC. Translating it yields CASSPAAEHNEQFF.

The chain combines TRBV10-3 with TRBJ2-5, with TRBD2 as a possible D gene (6 bases). This CDR3 is 13 amino acids long. Germline lookup yields CDR1 ENHRY and CDR2 SYGVKD. The V and J ends lost 8 bases and 4 bases respectively, with 14 bases between them. CDR3 nucleotide sequence: TGTGCCATCGGACCGGGGGACGGAGAGACCCAGTACTTC. Amino acid sequence: CAIGPGDGETQYF.

This clone was seen only a few times. The CDR3 coding sequence is TGTGCCAGCAGCTCCGGACTAGCGGAGAGGAGCTCCTACGAGCAGTACTTC. This encodes CASSSGLAERSSYEQYF. This rearrangement joins TRBV11-1 to TRBJ2-7, with TRBD2 matching over 10 bases. The CDR3 is 17 amino acids. Germline V gene data show CDR1 as SGHAT and CDR2 as FQDESV (reference sequence). V trimming: 4 bases; J trimming: 0 bases; junction bases outside the gene matches: 9.

The V call is TRBV18, the J call TRBJ2-5; TRBD2 aligns across 10 bases. The CDR3 length is 15 residues. Trimming removed 6 bases from V and 3 bases from J; junction bases left unmatched: 7. Looked up from germline, CDR1 is KGHSH and CDR2 is LQKENI. CDR3 bases: TGTGCCAGCTCTCCGTCGCTAGCGGGAGAAGAGACCCAGTACTTC. Residues: CASSPSLAGEETQYF.

V is TRBV7-2 and J is TRBJ1-5; D ambiguous. CDR3 length: 14 residues. Germline CDR1 and CDR2: SGHTA and FQGNSA. The V end lost 4 bases, the J end lost 5 bases, and 12 bases lay between the germline ends. CDR3 bases: TGTGCCAGCAGCTCCGGTTTGACACATCAGCCCCAGCATTTT. This codes for CASSSGLTHQPQHF.

This chain uses TRBV10-2 with TRBJ2-5, with 8 bases lining up with TRBD2. The CDR3 is 14 residues long. With 3 bases clipped from V and 3 bases from J, the junction kept 3 bases outside the gene matches. Germline assignment: CDR1 WSHSY and CDR2 SAAADI. The CDR3 is CASSDLRGEETQYF. The CDR3 DNA reads as TGCGCCAGCAGTGACTTGCGGGGGGAAGAGACCCAGTACTTC.

This rearrangement joins TRBV4-3 to TRBJ2-2, with D hard to call. Germline lookup yields CDR1 LGHNA and CDR2 YSLEER. The CDR3 length is 16 residues. Trimming removed 0 bases at V and 4 bases at J, with 12 bases between. CDR3 in DNA: TGCGCCAGCAGCCAAGATCAGTACGGATTCACCGGGGAGCTGTTTTTT. Residues: CASSQDQYGFTGELFF.

This chain connects TRBV15 to TRBJ2-7; tentative D call: TRBD1 (6 bases). Trimming took off 11 bases at V and 12 bases at J, with 14 bases between the two ends. Germline CDR1 LNHNV, CDR2 YYDKDF (reference sequence). The CDR3 consists of 9 residues. The CDR3, as DNA: TGTGCCGGCGGATCAGGGGCGTACTTC. Protein: CAGGSGAYF.

V gene TRBV4-3 combines with J gene TRBJ2-3, with D possibly matching TRBD2 (5 bases). The CDR3 is 17 amino acids. Germline lookup yields CDR1 LGHNA and CDR2 YSLEER. V lost 1 base and J 9 bases, leaving 23 bases between the germline ends. The CDR3 here is CASSQVTPVVEVGTQYF. The DNA for the CDR3 is TGCGCCAGCAGCCAAGTAACTCCGGTGGTGGAGGTGGGGACGCAGTATTTT.

The gene calls are TRBV7-9 and TRBJ1-1; a possible D gene is TRBD1 (6 bases). CDR3 length: 17 amino acids. CDR1 is SEHNR, CDR2 FQNEAQ, per germline (reference sequence). V was trimmed by 2 bases and J by 4 bases, leaving 20 bases between them. CDR3: CASSLSGGRGRGTEAFF. The CDR3 nucleotides are TGTGCCAGCAGCTTAAGTGGCGGGCGGGGGCGCGGCACTGAAGCTTTCTTT.

This rearrangement joins TRBV27 to TRBJ2-1; a possible D gene is TRBD1 (6 bases). Trimming stripped 6 bases from V and 6 bases from J, with 24 bases between. CDR3 size: 17 residues. Germline loops: CDR1 MNHEY, CDR2 SMNVEV (reference sequence). The CDR3 DNA is TGTGCCAGCAGCTCATTCCCCGGGACAAAGTGGAGCAATGAGCAGTTCTTC. It codes for CASSSFPGTKWSNEQFF.

The sample holds one count of this clone. V gene TRBV5-1 combines with J gene TRBJ2-2; no definite D call. CDR3 length: 11 amino acids. Germline V gives CDR1 SGHRS, CDR2 YFSETQ. V lost 2 bases and J 6 bases, leaving 2 bases between the germline ends. CDR3 protein: CASSLPGELFF. The CDR3 DNA sequence: TGCGCCAGCAGCTTACCCGGGGAGCTGTTTTTT.

The V and J genes are TRBV18 and TRBJ1-3; tentative D call: TRBD1 (6 bases). The CDR3 is 15 residues long. Trimming pared 1 base from V and 6 bases from J, leaving 13 bases between. Germline CDR1 and CDR2: KGHSH and LQKENI. CDR3 amino acids: CASSPLKGVENTIYF. The CDR3, as DNA: TGTGCCAGCTCACCACTGAAGGGGGTAGAAAACACCATATATTTT.

This chain links TRBV9 with TRBJ2-7; 10 bases map to TRBD2. The CDR3 is made up of 15 amino acids. Germline values: CDR1 SGDLS, CDR2 YYNGEE. J was trimmed by 0 bases and V by 3 bases; bases with no gene match: 3. The CDR3 sequence is CASSERGGSSYEQYF. CDR3 DNA: TGTGCCAGCAGCGAGCGGGGGGGAAGCTCCTACGAGCAGTACTTC. Complete variable domain (other parts from reference TRBV9 and TRBJ2-7): DSGVTQTPKHLITATGQRVTLRCSPRSGDLSVYWYQQSLDQGLQFLIQYYNGEERAKGNILERFSAQQFPDLHSELNLSSLELGDSALYFCASSERGGSSYEQYFGPGTRLTVT.

The chain combines TRBV19 with TRBJ2-2; the D is unclear. The CDR3 runs 12 residues. V was cut by 7 bases and J by 8 bases, with 11 bases left in between. The germline V gene encodes CDR1 LNHDA and CDR2 SQIVND (reference sequence). The CDR3 nucleotides read TGTGCCAGTACCGATCGGTGGGGGGAGCTGTTTTTT. It yields the protein CASTDRWGELFF. The variable domain in full, completed from reference TRBV19 and TRBJ2-2, reads DGGITQSPKYLFRKEGQNVTLSCEQNLNHDAMYWYRQDPGQGLRLIYYSQIVNDFQKGDIAEGYSVSREKKESFPLTVTSAQKNPTAFYLCASTDRWGELFFGEGSRLTVL.

This sequence joins TRBV5-4 and TRBJ2-7, with D perhaps TRBD2 (5 bases). The V end lost 0 bases, the J end lost 9 bases, and 16 bases lay between the germline ends. This CDR3 is built from 14 residues. Germline-derived CDR1 and CDR2 are SGHNT and YYREEE (reference sequence). This CDR3 reads CASSLGAGAGRQYF. In nucleotides, the CDR3 is TGTGCCAGCAGCTTGGGTGCGGGCGCGGGTAGGCAGTACTTC.

The chain recombines TRBV28 with TRBJ1-1, with D unresolved. CDR1 MDHEN and CDR2 SYDVKM come from the germline V gene. Trimming pared 4 bases from V and 1 base from J, leaving 16 bases between. This CDR3 has 16 residues. The CDR3 loop reads CASSSYPGAENTEAFF. The CDR3 bases are TGTGCCAGCAGTTCCTACCCAGGAGCGGAGAACACTGAAGCTTTCTTT. The variable domain in full, with the rest retrieved from reference TRBV28 and TRBJ1-1, is DVKVTQSSRYLVKRTGEKVFLECVQDMDHENMFWYRQDPGLGLRLIYFSYDVKMKEKGDIPEGYSVSREKKERFSLILESASTNQTSMYLCASSSYPGAENTEAFFGQGTRLTVV.

The rearrangement links TRBV21-1 to TRBJ2-3; the listed D gene, TRBD1, was not tested against the DNA. TRBV21-1 is reported as a pseudogene. This CDR3 has 16 amino acids. For the CDR3, the DNA is TGTGTTTCCCCGGGACAGGTCCCCGGGGCCACAGATACGCAGTATTTT. Its translation is CVSPGQVPGATDTQYF.

This chain uses TRBV5-6 with TRBJ2-3, with 8 bases that match TRBD2. Losses at the gene ends were 3 bases for V and 3 bases for J; bases not matched to a gene: 9. CDR3 size: 16 residues. CDR1 SGHDT and CDR2 YYEEEE come from the germline V gene. CDR3 amino acids: CASSYRAGVGTDTQYF. CDR3 nucleotides: TGTGCCAGCAGCTACCGAGCGGGGGTAGGAACAGATACGCAGTATTTT.

The rearrangement joins TRBV6-1 to TRBJ2-1, with a tentative D call TRBD2 (5 bases). This CDR3 comprises 13 residues. From germline, CDR1 is MNHNS and CDR2 SASEGT. V lost 2 bases, J lost 9 bases, and 11 bases lay in between. CDR3 in amino acids: CASSERGYGEQFF. CDR3 sequence (DNA): TGTGCCAGCAGTGAACGAGGGTATGGTGAGCAGTTCTTC.

The chain couples TRBV7-2 to TRBJ1-2, with 9 bases lining up with TRBD1. CDR1 is SGHTA and CDR2 is FQGNSA in the germline V gene. After removal of 5 bases from V and 8 bases from J, the junction contained 9 bases not matched to a gene. The CDR3 loop spans 14 amino acids. The CDR3 coding sequence is TGTGCCAGCAGCCCGGACAGGGGCTTATGGGGCTACACCTTC. Translating gives CASSPDRGLWGYTF.